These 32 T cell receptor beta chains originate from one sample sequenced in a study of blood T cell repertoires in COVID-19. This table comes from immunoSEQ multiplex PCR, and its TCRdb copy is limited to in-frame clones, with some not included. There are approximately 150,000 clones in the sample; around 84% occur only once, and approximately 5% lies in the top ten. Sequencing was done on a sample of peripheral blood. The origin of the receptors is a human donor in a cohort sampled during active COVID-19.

The CDR3 DNA reads as TGTGCCAGCAGCTTAGTTCAGGGGCTATTCAGCTATGGCTACACCTTC. Translating it yields CASSLVQGLFSYGYTF. V is TRBV7-9 and J is TRBJ1-2; the D gene is possibly TRBD1 (6 bases). The V gene's germline CDR1 is SEHNR and CDR2 FQNEAQ (reference sequence). CDR3 length: 16 amino acids. V was trimmed by 1 base and J by 4 bases, leaving 16 bases between them.

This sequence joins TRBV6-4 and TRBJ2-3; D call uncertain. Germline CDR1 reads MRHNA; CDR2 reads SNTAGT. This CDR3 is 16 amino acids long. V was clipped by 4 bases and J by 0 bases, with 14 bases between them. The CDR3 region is CASSVKVETSTDTQYF. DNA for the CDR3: TGTGCCAGCAGTGTCAAAGTAGAAACTAGCACAGATACGCAGTATTTT.

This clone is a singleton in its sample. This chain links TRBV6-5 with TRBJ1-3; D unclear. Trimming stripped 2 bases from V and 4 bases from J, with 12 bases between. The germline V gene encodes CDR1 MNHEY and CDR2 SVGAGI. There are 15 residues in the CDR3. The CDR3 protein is CASSYQAGRGNTIYF. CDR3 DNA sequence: TGTGCCAGCAGTTACCAGGCGGGGAGAGGAAACACCATATATTTT.

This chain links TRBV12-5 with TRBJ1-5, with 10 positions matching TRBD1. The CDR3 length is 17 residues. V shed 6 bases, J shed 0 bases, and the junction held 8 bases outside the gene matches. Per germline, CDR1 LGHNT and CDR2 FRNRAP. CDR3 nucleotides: TGTGCTAGTGGAATGGGACAGGGGTTGGGTAGCAATCAGCCCCAGCATTTT. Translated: CASGMGQGLGSNQPQHF.

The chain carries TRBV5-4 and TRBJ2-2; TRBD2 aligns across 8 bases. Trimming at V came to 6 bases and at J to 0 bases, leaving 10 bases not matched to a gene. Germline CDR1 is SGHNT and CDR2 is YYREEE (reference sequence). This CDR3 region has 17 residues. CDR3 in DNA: TGTGCCAGCACCACCGGGGGGGCCGCAACGAACACCGGGGAGCTGTTTTTT. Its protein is CASTTGGAATNTGELFF.

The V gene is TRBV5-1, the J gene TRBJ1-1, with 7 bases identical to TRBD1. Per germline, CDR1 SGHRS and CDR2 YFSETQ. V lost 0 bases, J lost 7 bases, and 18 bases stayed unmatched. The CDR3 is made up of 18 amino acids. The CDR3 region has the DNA TGCGCCAGCAGCTTGGCCGGACGTGCTCTCCTCCGGGACAGTGAAGCTTTCTTT. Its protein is CASSLAGRALLRDSEAFF. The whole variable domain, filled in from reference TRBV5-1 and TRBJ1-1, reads KAGVTQTPRYLIKTRGQQVTLSCSPISGHRSVSWYQQTPGQGLQFLFEYFSETQRNKGNFPGRFSGRQFSNSRSEMNVSTLELGDSALYLCASSLAGRALLRDSEAFFGQGTRLTVV.

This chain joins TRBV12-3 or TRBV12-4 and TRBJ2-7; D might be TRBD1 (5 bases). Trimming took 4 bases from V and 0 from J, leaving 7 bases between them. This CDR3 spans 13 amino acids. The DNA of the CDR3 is TGTGCCAGCAGTTCGGACATCTCCTACGAGCAGTACTTC. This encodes CASSSDISYEQYF.

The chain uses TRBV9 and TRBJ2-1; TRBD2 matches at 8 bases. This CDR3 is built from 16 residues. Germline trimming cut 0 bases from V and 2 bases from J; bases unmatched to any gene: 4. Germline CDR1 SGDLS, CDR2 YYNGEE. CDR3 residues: CASSVGRGVPYNEQFF. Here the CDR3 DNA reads TGTGCCAGCAGCGTAGGGCGGGGGGTCCCCTACAATGAGCAGTTCTTC.

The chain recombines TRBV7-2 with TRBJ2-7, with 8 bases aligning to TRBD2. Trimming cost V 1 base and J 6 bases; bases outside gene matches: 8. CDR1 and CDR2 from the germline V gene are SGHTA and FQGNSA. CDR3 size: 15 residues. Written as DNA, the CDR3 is TGTGCCAGCAGCTTAGTATTCGGGGGGGAAGTCGAGCAGTACTTC. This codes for CASSLVFGGEVEQYF.

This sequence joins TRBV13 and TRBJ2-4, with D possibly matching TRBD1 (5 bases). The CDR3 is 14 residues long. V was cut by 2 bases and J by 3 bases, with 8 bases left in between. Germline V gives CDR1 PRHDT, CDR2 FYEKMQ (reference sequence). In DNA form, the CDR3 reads TGTGCCAGCAGCTTAAGGGGCGTCAAAAACATTCAGTACTTC. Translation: CASSLRGVKNIQYF.

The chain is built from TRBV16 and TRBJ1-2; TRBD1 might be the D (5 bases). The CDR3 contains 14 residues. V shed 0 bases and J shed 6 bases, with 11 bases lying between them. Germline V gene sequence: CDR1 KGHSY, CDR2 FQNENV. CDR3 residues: CASSQSGRGDGYTF. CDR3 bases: TGTGCCAGCAGCCAATCAGGGAGGGGTGATGGCTACACCTTC.

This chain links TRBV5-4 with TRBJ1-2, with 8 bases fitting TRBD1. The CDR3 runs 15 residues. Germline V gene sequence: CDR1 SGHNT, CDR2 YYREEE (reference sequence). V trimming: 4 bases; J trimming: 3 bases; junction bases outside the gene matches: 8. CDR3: CASSTPDRGYYGYTF. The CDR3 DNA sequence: TGTGCCAGCAGCACACCAGACAGGGGATACTATGGCTACACCTTC.

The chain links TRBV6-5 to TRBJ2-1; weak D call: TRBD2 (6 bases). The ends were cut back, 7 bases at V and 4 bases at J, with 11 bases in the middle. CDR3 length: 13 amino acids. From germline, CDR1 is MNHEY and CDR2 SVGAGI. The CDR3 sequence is CASTLLAYNEQFF. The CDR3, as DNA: TGTGCCAGCACCCTACTAGCTTACAATGAGCAGTTCTTC.

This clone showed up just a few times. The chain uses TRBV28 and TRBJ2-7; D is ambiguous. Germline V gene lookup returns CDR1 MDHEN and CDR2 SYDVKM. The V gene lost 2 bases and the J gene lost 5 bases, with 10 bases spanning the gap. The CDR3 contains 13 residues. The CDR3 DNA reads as TGTGCCAGCAGTTTAAGTAGCCCAAACGAGCAGTACTTC. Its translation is CASSLSSPNEQYF.

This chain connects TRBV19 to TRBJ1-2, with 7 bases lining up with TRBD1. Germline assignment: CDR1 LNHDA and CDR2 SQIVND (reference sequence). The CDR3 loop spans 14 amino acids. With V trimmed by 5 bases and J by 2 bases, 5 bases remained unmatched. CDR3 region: CASSPQGSNYGYTF. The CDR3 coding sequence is TGTGCCAGTAGTCCACAGGGGTCGAACTATGGCTACACCTTC. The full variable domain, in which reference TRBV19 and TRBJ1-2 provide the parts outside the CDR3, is DGGITQSPKYLFRKEGQNVTLSCEQNLNHDAMYWYRQDPGQGLRLIYYSQIVNDFQKGDIAEGYSVSREKKESFPLTVTSAQKNPTAFYLCASSPQGSNYGYTFGSGTRLTVV.

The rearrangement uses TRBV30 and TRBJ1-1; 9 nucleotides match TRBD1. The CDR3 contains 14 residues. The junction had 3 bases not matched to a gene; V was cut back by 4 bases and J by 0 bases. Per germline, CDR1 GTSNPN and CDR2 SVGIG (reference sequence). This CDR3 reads CAWNRDRVNTEAFF. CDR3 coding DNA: TGTGCCTGGAACCGGGACAGGGTGAACACTGAAGCTTTCTTT.

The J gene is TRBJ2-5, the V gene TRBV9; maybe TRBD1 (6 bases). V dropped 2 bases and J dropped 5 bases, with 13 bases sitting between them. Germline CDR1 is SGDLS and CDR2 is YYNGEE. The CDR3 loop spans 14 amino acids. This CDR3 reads CASSVFPGVETQYF. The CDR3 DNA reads TGTGCCAGCAGCGTCTTCCCAGGGGTGGAGACCCAGTACTTC. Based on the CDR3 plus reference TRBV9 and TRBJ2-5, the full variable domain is DSGVTQTPKHLITATGQRVTLRCSPRSGDLSVYWYQQSLDQGLQFLIQYYNGEERAKGNILERFSAQQFPDLHSELNLSSLELGDSALYFCASSVFPGVETQYFGPGTRLLVL.

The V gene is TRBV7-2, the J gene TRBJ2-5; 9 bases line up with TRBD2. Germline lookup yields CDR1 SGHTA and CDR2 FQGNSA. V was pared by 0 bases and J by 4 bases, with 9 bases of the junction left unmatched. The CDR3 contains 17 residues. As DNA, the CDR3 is TGTGCCAGCAGCTTAGCATTGGCGGGACTAGCTGGAGAGACCCAGTACTTC. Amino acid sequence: CASSLALAGLAGETQYF. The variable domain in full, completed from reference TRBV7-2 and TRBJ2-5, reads GAGVSQSPSNKVTEKGKDVELRCDPISGHTALYWYRQSLGQGLEFLIYFQGNSAPDKSGLPSDRFSAERTGGSVSTLTIQRTQQEDSAVYLCASSLALAGLAGETQYFGPGTRLLVL.

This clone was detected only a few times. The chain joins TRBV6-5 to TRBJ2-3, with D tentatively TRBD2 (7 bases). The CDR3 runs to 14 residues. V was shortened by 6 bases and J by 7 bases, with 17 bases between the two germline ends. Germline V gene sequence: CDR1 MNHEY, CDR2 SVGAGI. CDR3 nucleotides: TGTGCCAGCAGGGAGGGGGGGCAAACTAATACGCAGTATTTT. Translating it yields CASREGGQTNTQYF.

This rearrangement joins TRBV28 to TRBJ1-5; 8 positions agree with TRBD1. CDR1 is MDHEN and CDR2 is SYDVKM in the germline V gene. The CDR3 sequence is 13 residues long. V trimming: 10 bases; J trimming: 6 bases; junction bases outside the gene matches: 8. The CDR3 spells CAISQGVGQPQHF. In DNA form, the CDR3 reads TGTGCCATTTCACAGGGGGTTGGTCAGCCCCAGCATTTT.

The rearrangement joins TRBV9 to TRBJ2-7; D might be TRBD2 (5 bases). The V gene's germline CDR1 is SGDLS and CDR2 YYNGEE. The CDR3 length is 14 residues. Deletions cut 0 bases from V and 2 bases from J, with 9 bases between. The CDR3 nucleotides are TGTGCCAGCAGCGTAGAAGGACTGCCCTACGAGCAGTACTTC. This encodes CASSVEGLPYEQYF. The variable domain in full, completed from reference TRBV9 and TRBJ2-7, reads DSGVTQTPKHLITATGQRVTLRCSPRSGDLSVYWYQQSLDQGLQFLIQYYNGEERAKGNILERFSAQQFPDLHSELNLSSLELGDSALYFCASSVEGLPYEQYFGPGTRLTVT.

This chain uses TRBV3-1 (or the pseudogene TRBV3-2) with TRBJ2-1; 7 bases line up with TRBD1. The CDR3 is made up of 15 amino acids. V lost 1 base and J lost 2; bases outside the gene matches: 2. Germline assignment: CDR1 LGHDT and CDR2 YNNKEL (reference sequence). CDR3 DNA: TGTGCCAGCAGCCAAGGTGGGACAGCCTACAATGAGCAGTTCTTC. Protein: CASSQGGTAYNEQFF.

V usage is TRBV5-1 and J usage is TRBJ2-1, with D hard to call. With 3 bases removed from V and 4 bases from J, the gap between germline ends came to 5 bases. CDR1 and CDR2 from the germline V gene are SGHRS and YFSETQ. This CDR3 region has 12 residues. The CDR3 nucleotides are TGCGCCAGCAGCTCTCTTTACAATGAGCAGTTCTTC. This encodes CASSSLYNEQFF.

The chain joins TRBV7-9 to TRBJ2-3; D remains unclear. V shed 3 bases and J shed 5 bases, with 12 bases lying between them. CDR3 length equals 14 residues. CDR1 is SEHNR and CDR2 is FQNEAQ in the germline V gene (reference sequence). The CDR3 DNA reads TGTGCCAGCAGCTTTCCCCCGCGAGGAGATACGCAGTATTTT. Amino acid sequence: CASSFPPRGDTQYF.

In nucleotides, the CDR3 is TGTGCCAGCAGTAAGCGGGAGGTGAATGAGCAGTTCTTC. Translated: CASSKREVNEQFF. The chain combines TRBV6-5 with TRBJ2-1; 9 nucleotides align to TRBD2. Germline CDR1 and CDR2: MNHEY and SVGAGI. CDR3 size: 13 residues. With 5 bases clipped from V and 7 bases from J, the junction kept 3 bases outside the gene matches.

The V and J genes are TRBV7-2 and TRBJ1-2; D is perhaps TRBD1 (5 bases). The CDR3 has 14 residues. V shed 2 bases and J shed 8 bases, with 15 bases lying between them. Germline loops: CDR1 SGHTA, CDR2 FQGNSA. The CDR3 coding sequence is TGTGCCAGCAGCTTAAGGGCGTCGGAGGGGGGCTACACCTTC. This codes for CASSLRASEGGYTF.

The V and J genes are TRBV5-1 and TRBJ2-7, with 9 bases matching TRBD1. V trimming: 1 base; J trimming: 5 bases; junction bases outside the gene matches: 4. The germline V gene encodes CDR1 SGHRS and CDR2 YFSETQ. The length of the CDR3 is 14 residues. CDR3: CASSLYRGHHEQYV. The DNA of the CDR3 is TGCGCCAGCAGCTTGTACAGGGGGCACCACGAGCAGTACGTC.

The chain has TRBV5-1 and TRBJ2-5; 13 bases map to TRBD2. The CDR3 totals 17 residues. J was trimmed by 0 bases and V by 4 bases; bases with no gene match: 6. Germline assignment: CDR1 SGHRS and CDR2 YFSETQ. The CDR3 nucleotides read TGCGCCAGCAGCCCCCGGGGGACTAGCGGGAACCAAGAGACCCAGTACTTC. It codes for CASSPRGTSGNQETQYF.

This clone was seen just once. CDR3: CASREDRGMVYEQYV. The CDR3 DNA sequence: TGTGCCAGCAGGGAGGACAGGGGGATGGTCTACGAGCAGTACGTC. V and J are TRBV6-6 and TRBJ2-7; TRBD1 matches 10 bases. J lost 3 bases, V lost 6 bases, and 8 bases had no gene match. The CDR3 spans 15 residues. Looked up from germline, CDR1 is MNHNY and CDR2 is SVGAGI (reference sequence).

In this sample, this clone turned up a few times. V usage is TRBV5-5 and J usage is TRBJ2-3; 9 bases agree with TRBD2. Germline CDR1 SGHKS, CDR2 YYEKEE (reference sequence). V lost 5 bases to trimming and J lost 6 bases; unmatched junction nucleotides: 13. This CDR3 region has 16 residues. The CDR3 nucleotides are TGTGCCAGCAGGCCAAATAGCGGGGGAATCTGGGATACGCAGTATTTT. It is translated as CASRPNSGGIWDTQYF.

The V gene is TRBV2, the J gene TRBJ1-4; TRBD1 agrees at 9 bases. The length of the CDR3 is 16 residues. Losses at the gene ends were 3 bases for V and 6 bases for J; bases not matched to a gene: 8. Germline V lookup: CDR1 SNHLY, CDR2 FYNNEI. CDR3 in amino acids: CASSEFVRDRDEKLFF. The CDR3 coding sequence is TGTGCCAGCAGTGAGTTTGTCCGGGACAGGGATGAAAAACTGTTTTTT.

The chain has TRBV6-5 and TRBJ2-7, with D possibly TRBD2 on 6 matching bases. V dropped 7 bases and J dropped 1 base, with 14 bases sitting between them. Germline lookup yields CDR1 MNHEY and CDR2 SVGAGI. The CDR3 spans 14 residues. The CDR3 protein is CASTEMEGSYEQYF. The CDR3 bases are TGTGCCAGCACGGAAATGGAGGGATCCTACGAGCAGTACTTC.